Following are 10 T cell receptor beta chains from one sample sequenced in a study of T cell responses to AZD1222 COVID-19 vaccine. TCRdb keeps only in-frame clones here, not all; method: immunoSEQ multiplex PCR. The sample has about 90,000 clones; 85% to 90% are singletons. The sequencing here drew on peripheral blood, taken 28 days after the second AZD1222 dose. All receptors derive from an adult who received the AZD1222 COVID-19 vaccine.

CDR3 loop: CASSLASSITGEPYEQYF. CDR3 DNA sequence: TGTGCCAGCAGCTTAGCTAGTAGTATTACAGGGGAACCCTACGAGCAGTACTTC. V gene TRBV7-2 combines with J gene TRBJ2-7; 7 bases are shared with TRBD1. Germline trimming cut 0 bases from V and 2 bases from J; bases unmatched to any gene: 13. Germline V gene lookup returns CDR1 SGHTA and CDR2 FQGNSA. The CDR3 is 18 amino acids.

The chain couples TRBV3-1 (or the pseudogene TRBV3-2) to TRBJ2-3; 9 positions match TRBD1. The CDR3 has 15 amino acids. Germline CDR1 and CDR2: LGHDT and YNNKEL (reference sequence). The V gene end was trimmed by 3 bases and the J gene end by 6 bases; junction bases not matched to a gene: 7. Here the CDR3 DNA reads TGTGCCAGCAGCCACGCCACAGGGGGCTTGGATACGCAGTATTTT. Amino acid sequence: CASSHATGGLDTQYF.

This clone occurred a few times. V usage is TRBV30 and J usage is TRBJ1-6; D gene uncertain. Germline CDR1 and CDR2: GTSNPN and SVGIG (reference sequence). This CDR3 has 16 residues. The ends were cut back, 5 bases at V and 0 bases at J, with 14 bases in the middle. As DNA, the CDR3 is TGTGCCTGGTATCCCGCGGGTGTCTCCTATAATTCACCCCTCCACTTT. Translated, it gives CAWYPAGVSYNSPLHF.

This sequence joins TRBV4-3 and TRBJ2-2; unclear D gene. V lost 3 bases to trimming and J lost 8 bases, with 13 bases between them. The CDR3 has 14 residues. The germline V gene encodes CDR1 LGHNA and CDR2 YSLEER. CDR3 residues: CASSQTPGFGELFF. The CDR3 nucleotides read TGCGCCAGCAGCCAGACACCGGGTTTTGGGGAGCTGTTTTTT.

Only a few counts were recorded for this clone. The chain has TRBV7-2 and TRBJ1-1; D remains unclear. CDR3 size: 12 residues. V was cut by 3 bases and J by 8 bases, with 10 bases left in between. Germline lookup yields CDR1 SGHTA and CDR2 FQGNSA. The DNA for the CDR3 is TGTGCCAGCAGCTTGAATTTAGTCGAAGCTTTCTTT. It yields the protein CASSLNLVEAFF.

The chain recombines TRBV28 with TRBJ1-4; D uncertain. The CDR3 totals 13 residues. V shed 10 bases and J shed 0 bases, with 9 bases lying between them. Germline values: CDR1 MDHEN, CDR2 SYDVKM. Here the CDR3 DNA reads TGTGCCACCCTACACTCAACTAATGAAAAACTGTTTTTT. Translated, it gives CATLHSTNEKLFF. Variable domain in full (rest from reference TRBV28 and TRBJ1-4): DVKVTQSSRYLVKRTGEKVFLECVQDMDHENMFWYRQDPGLGLRLIYFSYDVKMKEKGDIPEGYSVSREKKERFSLILESASTNQTSMYLCATLHSTNEKLFFGSGTQLSVL.

Points on this clone: One end of the junction varies from germline; a read error may be responsible. DNA of the CDR3: TGTGCCAGCAGGGAAGGAACAGAAGCTTTCTTT. Amino acid sequence: CASREGTEAFF. The chain combines TRBV6-1 with TRBJ1-1; D gene uncertain. This CDR3 is 11 amino acids long. Germline assignment: CDR1 MNHNS and CDR2 SASEGT.

The chain couples TRBV19 to TRBJ2-2, with D tentatively TRBD1 or TRBD2 (5 bases each). Per germline, CDR1 LNHDA and CDR2 SQIVND (reference sequence). The CDR3 consists of 16 residues. The ends were cut back, 11 bases at V and 4 bases at J, with 23 bases in the middle. CDR3 sequence reads: CASQTGAGMGTGELFF. The CDR3 DNA sequence: TGTGCCTCCCAGACCGGGGCAGGGATGGGCACCGGGGAGCTGTTTTTT.

This clone was found once. The chain couples TRBV6-5 to TRBJ2-1, with 11 nucleotides matching TRBD2. This CDR3 region has 14 residues. V dropped 8 bases and J dropped 5; count of bases not matched to a gene: 5. The germline V gene has CDR1 MNHEY and CDR2 SVGAGI. CDR3 sequence (DNA): TGTGCCAGCCAGACTAGCGGGGTGAACAATGAGCAGTTCTTC. This encodes CASQTSGVNNEQFF.

The V gene is TRBV5-4, the J gene TRBJ2-3; D gene ambiguous. The CDR3 runs to 14 residues. Germline CDR1 SGHNT, CDR2 YYREEE (reference sequence). Trimming pared 0 bases from V and 9 bases from J, leaving 14 bases between. The CDR3: CASSLETDLRTQYF. The CDR3 region has the DNA TGTGCCAGCAGCTTGGAAACGGACCTCCGGACGCAGTATTTT.